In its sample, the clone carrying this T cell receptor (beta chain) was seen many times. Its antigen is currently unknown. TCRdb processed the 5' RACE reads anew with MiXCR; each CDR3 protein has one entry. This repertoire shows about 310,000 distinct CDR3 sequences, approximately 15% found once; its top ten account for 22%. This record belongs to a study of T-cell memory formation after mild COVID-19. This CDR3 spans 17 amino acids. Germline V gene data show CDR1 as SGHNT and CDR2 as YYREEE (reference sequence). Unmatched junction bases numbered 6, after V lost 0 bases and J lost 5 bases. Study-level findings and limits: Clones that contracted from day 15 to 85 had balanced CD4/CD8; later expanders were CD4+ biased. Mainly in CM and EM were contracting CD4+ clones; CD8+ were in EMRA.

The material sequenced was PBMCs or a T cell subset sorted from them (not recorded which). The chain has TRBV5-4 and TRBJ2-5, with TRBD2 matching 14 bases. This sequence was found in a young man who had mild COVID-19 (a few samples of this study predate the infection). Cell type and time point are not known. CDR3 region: CASSLGGLAGAGETQYF. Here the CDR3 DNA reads TGTGCCAGCAGCTTGGGGGGACTAGCGGGGGCCGGGGAGACCCAGTACTTC.